The clone carrying this TCR beta chain turned up a few times. Germline CDR1 MNHNS, CDR2 SASEGT. The ends lost 6 bases at V and 5 bases at J; junction bases unmatched: 8. The CDR3 loop spans 15 amino acids. TCRdb used MiXCR to reprocess the 5' RACE reads, holding one entry per CDR3 protein. Of around 300,000 distinct CDR3 sequences detected, roughly 8.6% appear once; the ten largest clones hold 2.1%. The entry originates in a study of identical twins. The data were also submitted as part of a second study, on yellow fever vaccine responses in identical twins. This second study notes: Twins reportedly appeared to share part of their vaccine T cell response while keeping part individual.

This clonotype was sampled from a woman between 18 and 29 years old in good health. Sequencing used memory (CD45RO+) T cells sorted from blood. The chain links TRBV6-1 to TRBJ2-2; 8 nucleotides line up with TRBD2. In DNA form, the CDR3 reads TGTGCCAGCAGAAAAAGCGGGAGTGGGACCGGGGAGCTGTTTTTT. This encodes CASRKSGSGTGELFF.